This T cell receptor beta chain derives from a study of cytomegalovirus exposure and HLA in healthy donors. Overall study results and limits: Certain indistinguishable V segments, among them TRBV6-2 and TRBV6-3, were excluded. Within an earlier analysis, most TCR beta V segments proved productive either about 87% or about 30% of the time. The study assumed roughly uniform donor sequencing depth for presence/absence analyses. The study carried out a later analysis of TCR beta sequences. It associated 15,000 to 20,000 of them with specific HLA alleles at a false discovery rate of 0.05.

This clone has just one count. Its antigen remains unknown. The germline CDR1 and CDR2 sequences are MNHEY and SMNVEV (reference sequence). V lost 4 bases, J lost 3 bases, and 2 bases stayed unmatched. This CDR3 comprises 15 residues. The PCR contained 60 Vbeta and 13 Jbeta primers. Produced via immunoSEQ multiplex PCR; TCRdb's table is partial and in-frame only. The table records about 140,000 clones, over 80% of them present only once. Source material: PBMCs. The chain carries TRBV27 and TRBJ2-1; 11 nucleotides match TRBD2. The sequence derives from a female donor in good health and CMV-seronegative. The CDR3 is CASSSGLAGYNEQFF. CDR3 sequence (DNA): TGTGCCAGCAGTTCAGGACTAGCGGGCTACAATGAGCAGTTCTTC.